This TCR beta chain was identified during a study of breast tumors, draining lymph nodes, adjacent tissues. This clonotype has ten or more counts. The trim removed 3 bases at V and 3 bases at J, leaving 3 bases unmatched. This CDR3 has 15 amino acids. Looked up from germline, CDR1 is SGHVS and CDR2 is FNYEAQ. TCRdb passed the multiplex PCR reads through MiXCR, listing each CDR3 protein once. Of 190,000 or so distinct CDR3 sequences in the sample, 25% to 40% were seen once. Breast cancer patients provided tissue from their axillary draining lymph nodes. The chain is built from TRBV7-6 and TRBJ2-7; 12 bases map to TRBD2. Sequencing was done on a sample of axillary lymph node tissue. The origin of this receptor is a female donor with breast cancer. Some clones in this sample may be carry-over from other donors' samples. The CDR3 bases are TGTGCCAGCAGCTTGACTAGCGGGAGAATCTACGAGCAGTACTTC. Protein product: CASSLTSGRIYEQYF.